This record covers a single T cell receptor beta chain. Antigen unknown. This record comes from a study of cytomegalovirus exposure and HLA in healthy donors. At the level of the study: As released early, the data held roughly 85 million unique TCRs from HLA-typed donors. Findings of the study overall: It was about 150 TCR beta chains that were listed as cytomegalovirus-associated. Among TCR beta chains of equal frequency, HLA-associated ones were more clonally expanded in a later analysis. Serostatus for CMV was the only available immune exposure information.

This CDR3 is built from 15 residues. In germline, CDR1 is SGHRS, CDR2 YFSETQ. Trimming cost V 0 bases and J 4 bases; bases outside gene matches: 3. Use of 60 Vbeta and 13 Jbeta primers characterized the PCR. TCRdb's copy holds only in-frame clones and misses some; the assay was immunoSEQ multiplex PCR. There are more than 140,000 clones in the sample; roughly four fifths occur only once, and 3% to 3.5% lies in the top ten. The sequence derives from a man aged 18 to 29 in good health and CMV-seropositive. Material: PBMCs. This rearrangement joins TRBV5-1 to TRBJ2-7; 11 bases are a match to TRBD2. This CDR3 is CASSLVSGRGYEQYF. The CDR3 DNA follows: TGCGCCAGCAGCTTGGTTAGCGGGAGGGGGTACGAGCAGTACTTC.